Listed here are 13 T cell receptor beta chains from one sample, sequenced in a study of blood T cell repertoires in COVID-19. Clones were sequenced by immunoSEQ multiplex PCR, and TCRdb holds only the in-frame ones, with some missing. This sample carries roughly 290,000 clones, around 82% of them seen once, and the ten largest clones take 0.85% to 1%. Sequenced sample: peripheral blood. All receptors derive from a human donor with COVID-19, enrolled during active disease. The donor label of this sample is uncertain.

This rearrangement joins TRBV7-6 to TRBJ2-7; 8 bases agree with TRBD1. Trimming cost V 5 bases and J 6 bases; bases outside gene matches: 21. The germline gives CDR1 SGHVS, CDR2 FNYEAQ. The CDR3 extends over 18 amino acids. The CDR3 here is CASSPRPGQAAKGVEQYF. In DNA form, the CDR3 reads TGTGCCAGCAGCCCTAGGCCGGGACAGGCAGCTAAAGGGGTCGAGCAGTACTTC.

The genes are TRBV9 and TRBJ2-5, with 7 nucleotides matching TRBD2. Trimming removed 3 bases from V and 4 bases from J; junction bases left unmatched: 9. Germline CDR1 SGDLS, CDR2 YYNGEE. This CDR3 region has 15 residues. Here the CDR3 DNA reads TGTGCCAGCAGCGCTCGGGGAGCGGGAACAGAGACCCAGTACTTC. It encodes CASSARGAGTETQYF.

The chain is built from TRBV9 and TRBJ1-2; D perhaps matches TRBD1 (6 bases). V shed 1 base and J shed 4 bases, with 14 bases lying between them. The germline V gene encodes CDR1 SGDLS and CDR2 YYNGEE. CDR3 length: 15 amino acids. This CDR3 is CASSVQGGDGYGYTF. As DNA, the CDR3 is TGTGCCAGCAGCGTACAAGGGGGGGACGGCTATGGCTACACCTTC. The full variable domain, rest sourced from reference TRBV9 and TRBJ1-2, is DSGVTQTPKHLITATGQRVTLRCSPRSGDLSVYWYQQSLDQGLQFLIQYYNGEERAKGNILERFSAQQFPDLHSELNLSSLELGDSALYFCASSVQGGDGYGYTFGSGTRLTVV.

The genes are TRBV5-4 and TRBJ1-2; possible D gene TRBD1, 5 bases. The V end lost 2 bases, the J end lost 4 bases, and 9 bases lay between the germline ends. In germline, CDR1 is SGHNT, CDR2 YYREEE (reference sequence). The CDR3 consists of 13 residues. CDR3 sequence reads: CASSLAGGYGYTF. The CDR3 DNA reads TGTGCCAGCAGCTTAGCGGGGGGCTATGGCTACACCTTC.

This clone appeared once. V is TRBV19 and J is TRBJ2-1; D is uncertain. The CDR3 contains 12 residues. Germline V gene sequence: CDR1 LNHDA, CDR2 SQIVND (reference sequence). The germline V and J ends were trimmed by 5 bases and 4 bases, with 6 bases remaining between them. CDR3 sequence (DNA): TGTGCCAGTAGTCAGCGTTACAATGAGCAGTTCTTC. Translation gives CASSQRYNEQFF.

A word on this clone: One junction end disagrees with the germline gene, perhaps due to a read error. The same CDR3 arises from other DNA sequences in this sample as well. The chain carries TRBV18 and TRBJ1-2; TRBD1 matches at 10 bases. The CDR3 contains 14 residues. The V gene's germline CDR1 is KGHSH and CDR2 LQKENI. This chain's CDR3 is CASSPGTGDYGYTF. Here the CDR3 DNA reads TGTGCCAGCTCCCCGGGGACAGGGGACTACGGCTACACCTTC. Complete variable domain (other parts from reference TRBV18 and TRBJ1-2): NAGVMQNPRHLVRRRGQEARLRCSPMKGHSHVYWYRQLPEEGLKFMVYLQKENIIDESGMPKERFSAEFPKEGPSILRIQQVVRGDSAAYFCASSPGTGDYGYTFGSGTRLTVV.

The rearrangement links TRBV28 to TRBJ1-1, with D tentatively TRBD1 (6 bases). The V end lost 10 bases, the J end lost 0 bases, and 21 bases lay between the germline ends. The germline CDR1 and CDR2 sequences are MDHEN and SYDVKM. The CDR3 contains 16 residues. For the CDR3, the DNA is TGTGCCACCAATCTCTGGGGGGGCGCCATGAACACTGAAGCTTTCTTT. This translates into CATNLWGGAMNTEAFF. The whole variable domain, remainder taken from reference TRBV28 and TRBJ1-1, is DVKVTQSSRYLVKRTGEKVFLECVQDMDHENMFWYRQDPGLGLRLIYFSYDVKMKEKGDIPEGYSVSREKKERFSLILESASTNQTSMYLCATNLWGGAMNTEAFFGQGTRLTVV.

The CDR3 DNA reads TGTGCCATCAGTGAGTCCAGCGGGGCCTTCTCCTACGAGCAGTACTTC. Its protein is CAISESSGAFSYEQYF. The chain combines TRBV10-3 with TRBJ2-7, with TRBD2 identical over 7 bases. With V trimmed by 0 bases and J by 0 bases, 5 bases remained unmatched. The germline gives CDR1 ENHRY, CDR2 SYGVKD. This CDR3 has 16 residues.

The chain employs TRBV28 and TRBJ1-5; possibly TRBD1 for D (5 bases). CDR3 size: 14 residues. With 5 bases removed from V and 4 bases from J, the gap between germline ends came to 12 bases. Looked up from germline, CDR1 is MDHEN and CDR2 is SYDVKM. CDR3 protein: CASSPPGRNQPQHF. In nucleotides, the CDR3 is TGTGCCAGCAGTCCCCCAGGGAGGAATCAGCCCCAGCATTTT.

The rearrangement uses TRBV6-6 and TRBJ1-2, with 7 nucleotides matching TRBD1. The CDR3 contains 13 residues. With V trimmed by 8 bases and J by 3 bases, 6 bases remained unmatched. Germline-derived CDR1 and CDR2 are MNHNY and SVGAGI (reference sequence). CDR3 coding DNA: TGTGCCAGCGTCTTCGGGACAGACTATGGCTACACCTTC. This codes for CASVFGTDYGYTF.

The chain combines TRBV5-1 with TRBJ1-1, with D unclear. V was pared by 4 bases and J by 1 base, with 11 bases between. Germline CDR1 is SGHRS and CDR2 is YFSETQ. This CDR3 contains 14 residues. CDR3 region: CASSPDTSNTEAFF. CDR3 DNA sequence: TGCGCCAGCAGCCCAGACACTTCGAACACTGAAGCTTTCTTT.

This chain's CDR3 is CASSEWREGRPGELFF. The CDR3, as DNA: TGCGCCAGCAGTGAGTGGCGGGAGGGGCGGCCCGGGGAGCTGTTTTTT. V gene TRBV10-1 combines with J gene TRBJ2-2; 9 bases agree with TRBD2. The ends lost 1 base at V and 6 bases at J; junction bases unmatched: 6. Germline-derived CDR1 and CDR2 are WNHNN and SYGVQD (reference sequence). The CDR3 length is 16 residues.

The J gene is TRBJ1-5, the V gene TRBV12-3 or TRBV12-4; D not resolved. The CDR3 consists of 13 residues. V was clipped by 3 bases and J by 4 bases, with 7 bases between them. The CDR3 sequence is CASSFSENQPQHF. The CDR3 DNA reads as TGTGCCAGCAGTTTCTCTGAGAATCAGCCCCAGCATTTT.